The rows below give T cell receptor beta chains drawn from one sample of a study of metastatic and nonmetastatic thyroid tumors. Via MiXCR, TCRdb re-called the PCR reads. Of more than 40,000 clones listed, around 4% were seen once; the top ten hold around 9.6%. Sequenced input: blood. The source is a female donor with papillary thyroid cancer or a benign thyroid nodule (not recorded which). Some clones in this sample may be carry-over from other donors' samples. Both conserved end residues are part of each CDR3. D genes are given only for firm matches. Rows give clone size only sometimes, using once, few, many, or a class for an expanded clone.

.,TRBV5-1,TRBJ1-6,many,TGCGCCAGCAGCCTTAACGGGGACTGGGGAATTCTTCCCCTCCACTTT,CASSLNGDWGILPLHF
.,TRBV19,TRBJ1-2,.,TGTGCCAGTAGCGCATCCTGGGCGGGGAAAGGTGGCTACACCTTC,CASSASWAGKGGYTF
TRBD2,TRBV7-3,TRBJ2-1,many,TGTGCCAGCAGCTTAAAGGGACTAGCGGGAGAAAGTTGGGATGAGCAGTTCTTC,CASSLKGLAGESWDEQFF
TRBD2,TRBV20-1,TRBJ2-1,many,TGCAGTGCTCGATACGGACTAGCGGGAGACAATGAGCAGTTCTTC,CSARYGLAGDNEQFF
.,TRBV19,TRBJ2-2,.,TGTGCCAGTACCGTTCTAGGGGGGACCGGGGAGCTGTTTTTT,CASTVLGGTGELFF
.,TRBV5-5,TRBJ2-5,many,TGTGCCAGCAGCTTAAGTTCGGTCGGCGGCGAGAGACAAGAGACCCAGTACTTC,CASSLSSVGGERQETQYF
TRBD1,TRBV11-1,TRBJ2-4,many,TGTGCCAGCAGCTTCGGGGGACAGGGGTACATTCAGTACTTC,CASSFGGQGYIQYF
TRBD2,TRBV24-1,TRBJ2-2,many,TGTGCCACCAGTGATTTGCAAATCCAGATAGCGGGTAAGGCCGGGGAGCTGTTTTTT,CATSDLQIQIAGKAGELFF
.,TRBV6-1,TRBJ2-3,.,TGCGCCAGCACCCGAGGGGGGGGTACGAAGACAGATACGCAGTATTTT,CASTRGGGTKTDTQYF
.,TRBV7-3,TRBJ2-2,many,TGTGCCAGCAGCTCCCAGACCGACGGGGAGCTGTTTTTT,CASSSQTDGELFF
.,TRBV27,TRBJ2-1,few,TGTGCCAGCAGTTTAGAGGTAGCAATCTACAATGAGCAGTTCTTC,CASSLEVAIYNEQFF
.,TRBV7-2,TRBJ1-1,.,TGTGCCAGCAGCTCAGCGGGACAAATGAACAATGAAGCTTTCTTT,CASSSAGQMNNEAFF
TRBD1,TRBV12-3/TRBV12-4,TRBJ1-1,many,TGTGCCAGCAGACCGGGACAGGCCGCGAACACTGAAGCTTTCTTT,CASRPGQAANTEAFF
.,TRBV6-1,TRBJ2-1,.,TGTGCCAGCAGTCCGCGACTGCGCAACAATGAGCAGTTCTTC,CASSPRLRNNEQFF
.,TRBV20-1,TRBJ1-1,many,TGCAGTGCTATCCTCTCGGGGGGCATGCGAGCTTTCTTT,CSAILSGGMRAFF
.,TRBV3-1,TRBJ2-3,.,TGTGCCAGCAGCCAACATGTAGCCCCAGATACGCAGTATTTT,CASSQHVAPDTQYF
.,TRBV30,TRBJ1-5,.,TGTGCCTGGAGTGTAGAAGCGTATAGCAATCAGCCCCAGCATTTT,CAWSVEAYSNQPQHF
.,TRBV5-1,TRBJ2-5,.,TGCGCCAGCAGCTCAGAACACCCCCGCGAGACCCAGTACTTC,CASSSEHPRETQYF
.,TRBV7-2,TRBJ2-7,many,TGTGCCAGCAGCTATGTTCTACGGGGCGAGCAGTACTTC,CASSYVLRGEQYF
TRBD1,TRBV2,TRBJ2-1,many,TGTGCCAGCAGTGAAACAACAGGGGGGTCAAATGAGCAGTTCTTC,CASSETTGGSNEQFF
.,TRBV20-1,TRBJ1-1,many,TGCAGTGCTGAGGAGATTCCCGGGCAGGGTTACACTGAAGCTTTCTTT,CSAEEIPGQGYTEAFF
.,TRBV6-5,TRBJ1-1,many,TGTGCCAGCAGTTACACAGAGAACACTGAAGCTTTCTTT,CASSYTENTEAFF